This TCR beta chain comes out of a study of T-cell memory formation after mild COVID-19 (dated by TCRdb to about 2021). Turning to the overall study: TCR sequence clusters from the two donors were found to be largely donor specific. T-cell clones expanding and contracting after mild COVID-19 in two donors were tracked by longitudinal TCRalpha and TCRbeta repertoire sequencing. The cohort comprised two young, previously healthy adult volunteers, one female and one male.

Results the study describes overall, beyond this receptor: SARS-CoV-2 specificity of the second-wave clones peaking on day 37 was not confirmed. Contracting CD4+ clones were found mainly in CM and EM memory subsets, while CD8+ clones were enriched in EMRA. Clones contracting from day 15 to 85 had balanced CD4/CD8 phenotypes, while a second wave expanding from day 15 to 37 was biased towards CD4+. The detection of some responding clones in pre-infection memory suggests that pre-existing cross-reactive memory T cells joined the SARS-CoV-2 response. The study covered only two mild cases, and larger cohorts including severe cases with pre-infection samples were considered necessary.

Sequencing instrument: Illumina NovaSeq 6000. Using 5'RACE with constant-segment primers, TCRalpha and TCRbeta cDNA libraries were constructed, with sample barcodes and unique molecular identifiers added in the process. Trizol reagent was used to extract RNA from every sample. The libraries were amplified in two PCR steps, and the second step added a second sample barcode and Illumina TruSeq adapters. Sequencing of the libraries was done on an Illumina NovaSeq, producing 2 x 150 bp paired-end reads. In the source study's methods: With migec v1.2.7, reads were demultiplexed and then collapsed into UMI-guided consensus sequences. Using mixcr v2.1.11, UMI consensuses were aligned to TRA and TRB V and J templates and then assembled into clonotypes. Clonotypes were classified as expanded or contracted when called significant by both edgeR and NoisET, with noise models trained on biological replicates. For edgeR calls, a false discovery rate-adjusted p below 0.01 and a log2 fold-change threshold of 1 were applied. As an exploratory analysis of dynamics, max-normalized trajectories of the 1000 most abundant clonotypes were examined with PCA combined with hierarchical clustering. Separately sequenced CD4+ and CD8+ repertoires were used to assign the CD4 or CD8 phenotype of responding clones. The public reads were reanalyzed by TCRdb: fastp trimming at Q25, MiXCR alignment, in-frame beta chains only. Identical CDR3 proteins give one entry, which carries the most common genes and DNA. These V and J calls are TCRdb output, not the study's own analysis. A total of almost 550,000 distinct CDR3 sequences appear in this sample, about a fifth of them only once. The ten top clones hold about an eighth of the sample.

Ficoll-Paque density gradient centrifugation was used to isolate PBMCs. This clonotype appeared many times. Its antigen is unknown. No much larger clonotype is one base removed from it; base qualities were not supplied. The junction carries 21 bases between V and J, which are trimmed by 6 bases and 7 bases respectively. Via the germline V gene, CDR1 is MGHRA and CDR2 YSYEKL. Taken from cysteine to phenylalanine, the CDR3 has 15 residues. Here the CDR3 DNA is all that survives: 45 bases in frame from base 1. The V and J genes are TRBV4-1 and TRBJ1-2; the D gene assignment is ambiguous. The source of this sequence is an adult woman who had mild COVID-19 (a few samples of this study predate the infection). The sample titles of this study are shuffled in the database, so cell type and time point are left out; the donor was told from shared clones. Sequenced sample: PBMCs or a T cell subset sorted from them (not recorded which). The sequenced DNA: TGCGCCAGCAGGTTGACGGGTACTAGTCGTCTTGGCTACACCTTC. This is translated as CASRLTGTSRLGYTF.